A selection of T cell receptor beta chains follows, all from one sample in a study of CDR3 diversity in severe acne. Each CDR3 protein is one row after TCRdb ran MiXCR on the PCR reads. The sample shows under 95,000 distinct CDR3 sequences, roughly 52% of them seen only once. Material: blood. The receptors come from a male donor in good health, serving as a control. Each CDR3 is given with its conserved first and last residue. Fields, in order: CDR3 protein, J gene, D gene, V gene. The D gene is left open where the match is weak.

CDR3: CAIGKGLAGSYEQYF
J: TRBJ2-7
D: TRBD2
V: TRBV10-3

CDR3: CASSVAGQGFPHGYTF
J: TRBJ1-2
D: TRBD1
V: TRBV9

CDR3: CASSLTGTNYEQYF
J: TRBJ2-7
D: TRBD2
V: TRBV11-2

CDR3: CASVQQGDQPQHF
J: TRBJ1-5
D: TRBD1
V: TRBV12-5

CDR3: CASSMGTAPNYGYTF
J: TRBJ1-2
D: TRBD1
V: TRBV19

CDR3: CSGRTGNDRVAFF
J: TRBJ1-1
D: .
V: TRBV20-1

CDR3: CASSSGTLSDYGYTF
J: TRBJ1-2
D: .
V: TRBV5-1

CDR3: CANGLGVGAGNEKLFF
J: TRBJ1-4
D: .
V: TRBV5-1

CDR3: CASSESGGGPGNEQFFGPGSGYTF
J: TRBJ1-2
D: .
V: TRBV10-2

CDR3: CSATRQADGTQYF
J: TRBJ2-5
D: .
V: TRBV20-1

CDR3: CASSRRFNEKLFF
J: TRBJ1-4
D: .
V: TRBV6-2/TRBV6-3

CDR3: CASSSGADYSGNTIYF
J: TRBJ1-3
D: .
V: TRBV5-4

CDR3: CAITKRINQPQHF
J: TRBJ1-5
D: .
V: TRBV10-3

CDR3: CATSRSGTSLVGAQYF
J: TRBJ2-5
D: TRBD2
V: TRBV15

CDR3: CAISPAQGNAEAFF
J: TRBJ1-1
D: .
V: TRBV2

CDR3: CASSLVVRGANVLTF
J: TRBJ2-6
D: .
V: TRBV7-3

CDR3: CASSKSGLSYEQYF
J: TRBJ2-7
D: .
V: TRBV9

CDR3: CSASVLDNEQFF
J: TRBJ2-1
D: .
V: TRBV20-1

CDR3: CASSDQTGGDSGATGELFF
J: TRBJ2-2
D: TRBD1
V: TRBV25-1

CDR3: CAMRADSGANVLTF
J: TRBJ2-6
D: .
V: TRBV10-3

CDR3: CASSELPGQGAENSPLHF
J: TRBJ1-6
D: TRBD1
V: TRBV6-1

CDR3: CAISESSRNEQFF
J: .
D: .
V: TRBV10-3

CDR3: CSANGLADMYNEQFF
J: TRBJ2-1
D: TRBD2
V: TRBV20-1

CDR3: CASSSSSGVDSYEQYF
J: TRBJ2-7
D: TRBD2
V: TRBV5-8

CDR3: CASSEAGDQPQHF
J: TRBJ1-5
D: .
V: TRBV25-1

CDR3: CASSTDRGTWEKLFF
J: TRBJ1-4
D: TRBD1
V: TRBV7-9

CDR3: CASSKLQTDTQYF
J: TRBJ2-3
D: .
V: TRBV18

CDR3: CASSQSGSYGYTF
J: TRBJ1-2
D: .
V: TRBV14

CDR3: CASSYSAGNEKLFF
J: TRBJ1-4
D: .
V: TRBV6-6

CDR3: CASSAGLGGRF
J: TRBJ2-7
D: TRBD2
V: TRBV2

CDR3: CATSSKGAPRIEQYF
J: TRBJ2-7
D: .
V: TRBV15

CDR3: CASRDRDSANYGYTF
J: TRBJ1-2
D: TRBD1
V: TRBV5-1

CDR3: CASSVGTGSYEQYF
J: TRBJ2-7
D: TRBD1
V: TRBV6-1

CDR3: CASSKGQGDPTDTQYF
J: TRBJ2-3
D: TRBD1
V: TRBV19

CDR3: CATYRDRGYNEAFF
J: TRBJ1-1
D: TRBD1
V: TRBV6-1

CDR3: CSARTAQETQYF
J: TRBJ2-5
D: .
V: TRBV20-1

CDR3: CATDEGTNTGELFF
J: TRBJ2-2
D: .
V: TRBV24-1

CDR3: CASNRDPQETQYF
J: TRBJ2-5
D: .
V: TRBV2

CDR3: CSASQGNYGYTF
J: TRBJ1-2
D: .
V: TRBV20-1

CDR3: CASSLWGGVDAQYF
J: TRBJ2-5
D: TRBD2
V: TRBV7-9

CDR3: CASSPGRGLSTSSYNEQFF
J: TRBJ2-1
D: .
V: TRBV18

CDR3: CASRATGGGNLFF
J: TRBJ1-4
D: .
V: TRBV9

CDR3: CASSEAPFGTGPPLLGYTF
J: TRBJ1-2
D: TRBD1
V: TRBV6-1

CDR3: CASSFGGAHLGETQYF
J: TRBJ2-5
D: .
V: TRBV5-1

CDR3: CATSTRGTQYF
J: TRBJ2-5
D: .
V: TRBV24-1

CDR3: CASSVGDSLSYEQYF
J: TRBJ2-7
D: .
V: TRBV9

CDR3: CASSALQNQPQHF
J: TRBJ1-5
D: .
V: TRBV6-5

CDR3: CSVTHTGENTGAFF
J: TRBJ1-1
D: .
V: TRBV29-1

CDR3: CASSEISASSGNTIYF
J: TRBJ1-3
D: .
V: TRBV6-1

CDR3: CSAKTGDQPQHF
J: TRBJ1-5
D: TRBD1
V: TRBV20-1